The 31 T cell receptor beta chains in this list originate from one sample, sequenced in a study of blood T cell repertoires in COVID-19. Some clones are missing from TCRdb's copy, which holds only in-frame ones; the method was immunoSEQ multiplex PCR. This table holds over 150,000 clones, 85% to 90% found once. The sequenced material came from PBMCs or T cells enriched from blood (not recorded which). Every receptor here comes from a man aged 35-49 years who had recovered from COVID-19.

The V and J genes are TRBV10-3 and TRBJ2-3, with a tentative D call TRBD1 (5 bases). The V end lost 10 bases, the J end lost 4 bases, and 15 bases lay between the germline ends. The CDR3 runs to 13 residues. Per germline, CDR1 ENHRY and CDR2 SYGVKD. CDR3 sequence: CATSGPASDTQYF. Written as DNA, the CDR3 is TGTGCCACATCAGGGCCCGCTTCAGATACGCAGTATTTT.

This clone appeared a single time. The V gene is TRBV3-1 (or the pseudogene TRBV3-2), the J gene TRBJ1-5; 10 nucleotides match TRBD1. The CDR3 has 18 amino acids. The J segment lost 4 bases and the V segment lost 4 bases, leaving 13 bases of the junction unmatched. CDR1 LGHDT and CDR2 YNNKEL come from the germline V gene (reference sequence). CDR3 loop: CASSPGQGVPLGNQPQHF. Written as DNA, the CDR3 is TGTGCCAGCAGCCCCGGACAGGGGGTTCCTCTAGGAAATCAGCCCCAGCATTTT.

J is TRBJ1-2 and V is TRBV29-1; D is perhaps TRBD1 (6 bases). CDR3 size: 14 residues. Trimming took 7 bases from V and 5 from J, leaving 20 bases between them. CDR1 SQVTM and CDR2 ANQGSEA come from the germline V gene. In nucleotides, the CDR3 is TGCAGCGGGACGGACAGTGTCGGGCTTTATGGCTACACCTTC. It specifies CSGTDSVGLYGYTF.

The rearrangement links TRBV19 to TRBJ2-3; 10 nucleotides align to TRBD2. Germline CDR1 is LNHDA and CDR2 is SQIVND (reference sequence). The CDR3 totals 15 residues. V trimming: 10 bases; J trimming: 0 bases; junction bases outside the gene matches: 7. As DNA, the CDR3 is TGTGCCACCGGACTAGCGGAGACTAGCACAGATACGCAGTATTTT. Amino acids: CATGLAETSTDTQYF.

The V call is TRBV28, the J call TRBJ1-2; D gene unclear. The CDR3 is 12 residues long. Germline-derived CDR1 and CDR2 are MDHEN and SYDVKM. The V end was cut by 3 bases, the J end by 7 bases, with 9 bases between. CDR3 protein: CASSFRAGGYTF. The DNA of the CDR3 is TGTGCCAGCAGTTTCCGGGCGGGTGGCTACACCTTC.

The chain couples TRBV12-1 to TRBJ1-1; the D call in the table, TRBD1, was not verified against the DNA. TRBV12-1 is given as a pseudogene. The CDR3 sequence is 15 residues long. The CDR3 DNA reads TGTGCCAGCAGCTACCCACAGGGGTACGCGCCTGAAGCTTTCTTT. Encoded protein: CASSYPQGYAPEAFF.

The chain has TRBV28 and TRBJ2-2; the match to TRBD2 covers 7 bases. The CDR3 sequence is 15 residues long. Germline assignment: CDR1 MDHEN and CDR2 SYDVKM. The trim removed 3 bases at V and 8 bases at J, leaving 9 bases unmatched. CDR3 residues: CASSLLAGAAGELFF. The CDR3 DNA reads as TGTGCCAGCAGTTTGTTGGCGGGAGCGGCGGGGGAGCTGTTTTTT.

V usage is TRBV2 and J usage is TRBJ1-5; no reliable D call. V lost 4 bases to trimming and J lost 0 bases, with 7 bases between them. This CDR3 contains 14 residues. In germline, CDR1 is SNHLY, CDR2 FYNNEI. The CDR3 is CASSVGGSNQPQHF. Here the CDR3 DNA reads TGTGCCAGCAGTGTCGGCGGTAGCAATCAGCCCCAGCATTTT.

The chain joins TRBV5-4 to TRBJ2-7; a weak D match, TRBD1 (6 bases). This CDR3 is 14 amino acids long. Trimming left V 3 bases short and J 7 bases short, with 17 bases between. CDR1 is SGHNT and CDR2 is YYREEE in the germline V gene (reference sequence). The CDR3 here is CASSWEADSLEQYF. The CDR3 bases are TGTGCCAGCAGCTGGGAAGCGGACAGCTTAGAGCAGTACTTC.

The rearrangement links TRBV15 to TRBJ2-6, with D perhaps matching TRBD1 (6 bases). The ends were cut back, 1 base at V and 0 bases at J, with 10 bases in the middle. The CDR3 loop spans 17 amino acids. Germline CDR1 LNHNV, CDR2 YYDKDF (reference sequence). The chain's CDR3 is CATSRVTGHSGANVLTF. CDR3 nucleotides: TGTGCCACCAGCAGAGTCACAGGGCACTCTGGGGCCAACGTCCTGACTTTC.

V is TRBV5-8 and J is TRBJ2-3, with 10 bases aligning to TRBD2. The CDR3 runs 15 residues. Unmatched junction bases numbered 1, after V lost 0 bases and J lost 3 bases. Germline V gene sequence: CDR1 SGHTS, CDR2 YDEGEE. CDR3: CASSLELAGTDTQYF. Written as DNA, the CDR3 is TGTGCCAGCAGCTTGGAACTAGCGGGGACAGATACGCAGTATTTT.

The chain combines TRBV5-4 with TRBJ2-3; D is perhaps TRBD2 (5 bases). CDR3 length: 14 residues. In germline, CDR1 is SGHNT, CDR2 YYREEE (reference sequence). V lost 2 bases, J lost 2 bases, and 9 bases lay in between. CDR3 sequence: CASSFAGNTDTQYF. The CDR3 coding sequence is TGTGCCAGCAGCTTTGCGGGCAACACAGATACGCAGTATTTT. Variable domain in full (rest from reference TRBV5-4 and TRBJ2-3): ETGVTQSPTHLIKTRGQQVTLRCSSQSGHNTVSWYQQALGQGPQFIFQYYREEENGRGNFPPRFSGLQFPNYSSELNVNALELDDSALYLCASSFAGNTDTQYFGPGTRLTVL.

The CDR3, as DNA: TGTGCCAGCAGTCGTCGGACTAGCGGGAGGGGGGAGCAGTACTTC. Translating it yields CASSRRTSGRGEQYF. This chain uses TRBV28 with TRBJ2-7; 15 positions agree with TRBD2. Germline trimming cut 5 bases from V and 7 bases from J; bases unmatched to any gene: 6. The CDR3 consists of 15 residues. Germline-derived CDR1 and CDR2 are MDHEN and SYDVKM.

The chain is built from TRBV7-6 and TRBJ2-7; the D gene is possibly TRBD1 (5 bases). V lost 1 base and J lost 6, with 10 bases in between. CDR1 is SGHVS, CDR2 FNYEAQ, per germline. There are 13 residues in the CDR3. Here the CDR3 reads CASSLGGFLEQYF. The CDR3 DNA reads TGTGCCAGCAGCTTAGGGGGCTTCCTCGAGCAGTACTTC.

The chain has TRBV11-2 and TRBJ2-5, with TRBD2 matching over 10 bases. This CDR3 contains 17 residues. The germline V gene has CDR1 SGHAT and CDR2 FQNNGV. The V segment lost 5 bases and the J segment 5 bases; nucleotides outside the gene matches: 14. The CDR3 region is CASSPGGLAGVMETQYF. The CDR3 nucleotides are TGTGCCAGCAGCCCAGGAGGGCTAGCGGGAGTGATGGAGACCCAGTACTTC. Complete variable domain (other parts from reference TRBV11-2 and TRBJ2-5): EAGVAQSPRYKIIEKRQSVAFWCNPISGHATLYWYQQILGQGPKLLIQFQNNGVVDDSQLPKDRFSAERLKGVDSTLKIQPAKLEDSAVYLCASSPGGLAGVMETQYFGPGTRLLVL.

The CDR3 sequence: CASSYHYEQYF. CDR3 sequence (DNA): TGTGCCAGCAGCTATCACTACGAGCAGTACTTC. The chain is built from TRBV11-2 and TRBJ2-7; D gene unclear. Germline lookup yields CDR1 SGHAT and CDR2 FQNNGV. This CDR3 has 11 residues. V lost 4 bases, J lost 3 bases, and 4 bases lay in between.

V and J are TRBV29-1 and TRBJ2-1, with D tentatively TRBD2 (5 bases). Germline-derived CDR1 and CDR2 are SQVTM and ANQGSEA. The CDR3 is 14 amino acids. Trimming cost V 5 bases and J 7 bases, with 18 bases left between them. The CDR3 region is CSVFGLHQKNEQFF. In DNA form, the CDR3 reads TGCAGCGTTTTTGGACTCCACCAGAAGAATGAGCAGTTCTTC.

The J gene is TRBJ1-2, the V gene TRBV5-1; 10 positions agree with TRBD1. CDR1 is SGHRS and CDR2 is YFSETQ in the germline V gene. This CDR3 comprises 14 residues. V was pared by 2 bases and J by 5 bases, with 3 bases of the junction left unmatched. The CDR3 DNA is TGCGCCAGCAGCTTATGGACAGGGGGGTATGGCTACACCTTC. Residues: CASSLWTGGYGYTF.

CDR3 loop: CASSVRDRENNEQFF. The DNA for the CDR3 is TGTGCCAGCAGCGTTAGGGACAGGGAGAACAATGAGCAGTTCTTC. This chain links TRBV9 with TRBJ2-1; 9 bases are a match to TRBD1. The J segment lost 5 bases and the V segment lost 2 bases, leaving 5 bases of the junction unmatched. CDR1 is SGDLS, CDR2 YYNGEE, per germline. The CDR3 contains 15 residues.

This chain links TRBV11-2 with TRBJ1-1; TRBD1 matches 7 bases. The CDR3 runs 16 residues. Trimming removed 5 bases from V and 0 bases from J; junction bases left unmatched: 9. Looked up from germline, CDR1 is SGHAT and CDR2 is FQNNGV. The DNA for the CDR3 is TGTGCCAGCAGCCGCTTTGGGACAGCGTTGAACACTGAAGCTTTCTTT. Amino acids: CASSRFGTALNTEAFF.

V is TRBV9 and J is TRBJ2-5; D call uncertain. This CDR3 has 15 amino acids. CDR1 SGDLS and CDR2 YYNGEE come from the germline V gene. The V gene lost 3 bases and the J gene lost 5 bases, with 17 bases spanning the gap. CDR3 sequence (DNA): TGTGCCAGCAGCGGGCGAGTTGCGGATTCGGAGACCCAGTACTTC. Amino acids: CASSGRVADSETQYF.

This clone has a single count. This chain connects TRBV6-1 to TRBJ2-1; D uncertain. Trimming shortened V by 2 bases and J by 3 bases, and 5 bases separated the two germline ends. Germline CDR1 is MNHNS and CDR2 is SASEGT. The CDR3 loop spans 13 amino acids. CDR3 sequence (DNA): TGTGCCAGCAGTGAAATCCTCTACAATGAGCAGTTCTTC. It encodes CASSEILYNEQFF.

This chain connects TRBV14 to TRBJ1-1, with no clear D. Germline CDR1 reads SGHDN; CDR2 reads FVKESK. V dropped 0 bases and J dropped 6 bases, with 5 bases sitting between them. The CDR3 consists of 12 residues. CDR3 nucleotides: TGTGCCAGCAGCCAAGAAAGCCCTGAAGCTTTCTTT. It yields the protein CASSQESPEAFF.

V is TRBV2 and J is TRBJ1-2; the match to TRBD1 covers 8 bases. The CDR3 totals 15 residues. Germline CDR1 SNHLY, CDR2 FYNNEI. Trimming took 3 bases from V and 4 from J; bases not matched to a gene: 7. CDR3 loop: CASSEQGAHGYGYTF. CDR3 bases: TGTGCCAGCAGTGAGCAGGGGGCTCACGGCTATGGCTACACCTTC.

The rearrangement joins TRBV5-1 to TRBJ1-2; TRBD1 matches 8 bases. With 4 bases clipped from V and 6 bases from J, the junction kept 8 bases outside the gene matches. This CDR3 is 14 amino acids long. Germline V CDR1 and CDR2: SGHRS, YFSETQ. The DNA for the CDR3 is TGCGCCAGCAGCCTGGGACAGGCTGGGGATGGCTACACCTTC. The encoded protein is CASSLGQAGDGYTF.

This chain connects TRBV7-9 to TRBJ2-7, with D perhaps matching TRBD1 (6 bases). The germline V gene encodes CDR1 SEHNR and CDR2 FQNEAQ (reference sequence). CDR3 length equals 12 residues. With 6 bases removed from V and 7 bases from J, the gap between germline ends came to 13 bases. In DNA form, the CDR3 reads TGTGCCAGCAGTCAGGGGCCTGGGGAGCAGTACTTC. Amino acid sequence: CASSQGPGEQYF. The complete variable domain, with remaining parts taken from reference TRBV7-9 and TRBJ2-7, reads DTGVSQNPRHKITKRGQNVTFRCDPISEHNRLYWYRQTLGQGPEFLTYFQNEAQLEKSRLLSDRFSAERPKGSFSTLEIQRTEQGDSAMYLCASSQGPGEQYFGPGTRLTVT.

V gene TRBV9 combines with J gene TRBJ2-1; 8 nucleotides line up with TRBD1. Germline V gene data show CDR1 as SGDLS and CDR2 as YYNGEE. The CDR3 runs 14 residues. After removal of 4 bases from V and 6 bases from J, the junction contained 6 bases not matched to a gene. CDR3 in amino acids: CASSSHTGGNEQFF. The DNA for the CDR3 is TGTGCCAGCAGCTCCCACACAGGGGGCAATGAGCAGTTCTTC.

V is TRBV24-1 and J is TRBJ2-2; 8 bases map to TRBD1. Per the germline V gene, CDR1 is KGHDR and CDR2 is SFDVKD. The CDR3 totals 15 residues. V lost 9 bases to trimming and J lost 5 bases; unmatched junction nucleotides: 10. The CDR3 region is CATERQGLKTGELFF. CDR3 sequence (DNA): TGTGCCACCGAACGACAGGGGCTTAAGACCGGGGAGCTGTTTTTT.

The gene calls are TRBV3-1 (or the pseudogene TRBV3-2) and TRBJ1-2; 7 nucleotides align to TRBD1. Per the germline V gene, CDR1 is LGHDT and CDR2 is YNNKEL (reference sequence). The CDR3 consists of 16 residues. The ends lost 4 bases at V and 8 bases at J; junction bases unmatched: 16. The CDR3 DNA reads as TGTGCCAGCAGCCGGGGCCCGGGACAGCCCACTCGGGGCTACACCTTC. Translated, it gives CASSRGPGQPTRGYTF.

V and J are TRBV18 and TRBJ2-1; 12 bases align to TRBD2. Trimming cost V 3 bases and J 7 bases; bases outside gene matches: 1. There are 14 residues in the CDR3. CDR1 and CDR2 (germline): KGHSH, LQKENI. CDR3 in DNA: TGTGCCAGCTCACCGACTAGCGGGGGAAATGAGCAGTTCTTC. Translating gives CASSPTSGGNEQFF.

DNA for the CDR3: TGCGCCAGCAGTGGGGGAACAGGCAGCTCCTACAATGAGCAGTTCTTC. It translates to CASSGGTGSSYNEQFF. This chain links TRBV10-1 with TRBJ2-1, with D possibly being TRBD1 (5 bases). CDR1 and CDR2 (germline): WNHNN, SYGVQD (reference sequence). The CDR3 extends over 16 amino acids. V lost 4 bases to trimming and J lost 0 bases, with 13 bases between them.